The entry that follows covers one T cell receptor beta chain sequence. The protocol was immunoSEQ multiplex PCR, while the TCRdb copy is restricted to in-frame clones and leaves out a portion. The table shows fewer than 55,000 clones, with roughly 92% occurring only once. The source of the sample is a study of cytomegalovirus exposure and HLA in healthy donors. V was trimmed by 2 bases and J by 8 bases, leaving 17 bases between them. Germline lookup yields CDR1 SGHRS and CDR2 YFSETQ. The CDR3 sequence is 15 residues long. The rearrangement joins TRBV5-1 to TRBJ1-5; D possibly corresponds to TRBD1 (6 bases). The sequence was obtained from a man aged 18 to 29 in good health and CMV-seronegative. Sequenced material: PBMCs. Written as DNA, the CDR3 is TGCGCCAGCAGCTTTTCCGGGGCAGGGGACGAGCCCCAGCATTTT. Its protein is CASSFSGAGDEPQHF.